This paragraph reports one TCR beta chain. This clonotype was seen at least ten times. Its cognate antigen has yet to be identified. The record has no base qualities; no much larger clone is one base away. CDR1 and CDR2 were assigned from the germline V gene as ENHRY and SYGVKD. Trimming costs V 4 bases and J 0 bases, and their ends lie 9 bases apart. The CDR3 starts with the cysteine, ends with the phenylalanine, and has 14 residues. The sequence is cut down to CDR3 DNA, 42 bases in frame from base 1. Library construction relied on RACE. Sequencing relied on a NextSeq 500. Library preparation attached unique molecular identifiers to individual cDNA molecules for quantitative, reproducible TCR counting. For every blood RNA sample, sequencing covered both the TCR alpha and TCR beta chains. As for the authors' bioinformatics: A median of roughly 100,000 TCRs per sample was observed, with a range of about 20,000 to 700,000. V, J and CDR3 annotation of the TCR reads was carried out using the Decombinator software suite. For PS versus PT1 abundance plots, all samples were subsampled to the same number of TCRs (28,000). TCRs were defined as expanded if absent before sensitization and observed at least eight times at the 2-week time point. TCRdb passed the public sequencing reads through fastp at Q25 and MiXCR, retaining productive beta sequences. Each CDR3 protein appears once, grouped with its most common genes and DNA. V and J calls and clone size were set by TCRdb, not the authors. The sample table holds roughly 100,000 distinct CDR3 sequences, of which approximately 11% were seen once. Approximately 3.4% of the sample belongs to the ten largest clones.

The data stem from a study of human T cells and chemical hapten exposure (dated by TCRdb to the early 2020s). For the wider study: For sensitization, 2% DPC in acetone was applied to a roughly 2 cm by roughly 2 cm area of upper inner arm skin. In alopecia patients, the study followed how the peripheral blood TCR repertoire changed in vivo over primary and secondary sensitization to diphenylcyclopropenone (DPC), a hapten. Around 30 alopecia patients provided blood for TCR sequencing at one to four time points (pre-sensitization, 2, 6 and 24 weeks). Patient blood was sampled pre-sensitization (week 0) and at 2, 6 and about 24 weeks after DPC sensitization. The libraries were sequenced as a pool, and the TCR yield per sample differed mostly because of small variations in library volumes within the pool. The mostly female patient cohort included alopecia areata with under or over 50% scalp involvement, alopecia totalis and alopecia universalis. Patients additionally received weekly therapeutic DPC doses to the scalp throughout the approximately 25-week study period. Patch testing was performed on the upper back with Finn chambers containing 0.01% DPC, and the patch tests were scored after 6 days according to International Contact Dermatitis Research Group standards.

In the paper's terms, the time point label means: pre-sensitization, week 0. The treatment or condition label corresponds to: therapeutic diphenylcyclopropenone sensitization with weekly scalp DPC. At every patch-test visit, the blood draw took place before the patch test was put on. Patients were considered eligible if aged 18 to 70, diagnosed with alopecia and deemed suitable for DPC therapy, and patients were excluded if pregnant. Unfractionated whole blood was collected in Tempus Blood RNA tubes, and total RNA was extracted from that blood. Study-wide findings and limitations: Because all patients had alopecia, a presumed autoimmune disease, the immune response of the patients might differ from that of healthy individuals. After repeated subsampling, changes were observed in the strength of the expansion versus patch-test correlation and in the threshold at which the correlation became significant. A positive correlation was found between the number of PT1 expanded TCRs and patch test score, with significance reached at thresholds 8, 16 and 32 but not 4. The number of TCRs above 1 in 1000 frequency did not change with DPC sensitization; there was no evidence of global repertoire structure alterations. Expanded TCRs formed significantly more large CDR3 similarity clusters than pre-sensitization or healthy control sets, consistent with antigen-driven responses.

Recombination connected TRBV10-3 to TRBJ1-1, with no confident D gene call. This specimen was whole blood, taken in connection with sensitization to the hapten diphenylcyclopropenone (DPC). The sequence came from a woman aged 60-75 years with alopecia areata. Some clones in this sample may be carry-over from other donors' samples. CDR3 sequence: CAISVRGLNTEAFF. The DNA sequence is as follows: TGTGCCATCAGTGTCCGGGGATTGAACACTGAAGCTTTCTTT.